What follows is one TCR beta chain and its context. Its antigen is unidentified. The data stem from a study of response to subunit inactivated influenza vaccine. Findings of the study overall: The authors proposed limited new T cell recruitment per seasonal influenza vaccination.

TCRdb independently ran MiXCR on the RT-PCR reads; one entry per CDR3 protein. In the table there are roughly 780,000 distinct CDR3 sequences, approximately 18% of which are singletons. The V gene end was trimmed by 6 bases and the J gene end by 2 bases; junction bases not matched to a gene: 11. The germline gives CDR1 LNHDA, CDR2 SQIVND (reference sequence). There are 18 residues in the CDR3. The receptor's source is a man aged 45-60 years who received an inactivated influenza vaccine. The J gene is TRBJ2-6, the V gene TRBV19, with TRBD1 matching over 9 bases. The input for sequencing was PBMCs from blood, taken roughly 5 days after vaccination. CDR3 in amino acids: CASSGDEWDRAGANVLTF. The CDR3 region has the DNA TGTGCCAGTAGCGGGGACGAGTGGGACAGGGCTGGGGCCAACGTCCTGACTTTC.